This T cell receptor (beta chain) originates from a study of control samples from healthy donors and cancer patients. Clones were read by immunoSEQ multiplex PCR, and TCRdb kept only the in-frame ones, dropping some. The table records some 110,000 clones, around 87% of them present only once. CDR1 SGDLS and CDR2 YYNGEE come from the germline V gene. There are 16 residues in the CDR3. V shed 0 bases, J shed 4 bases, and the junction held 9 bases outside the gene matches. This TCR came from a woman aged 45-65 years with colorectal cancer. The rearrangement links TRBV9 to TRBJ1-2; the match to TRBD1 covers 7 bases. Sequencing was carried out using PBMCs. The CDR3: CASSVGTGGTFYGYTF. The CDR3 nucleotides are TGTGCCAGCAGCGTAGGGACAGGTGGAACCTTCTATGGCTACACCTTC.